This T cell receptor beta chain was recovered during a study of blood T cell repertoires in COVID-19. Background on the study: Collection of acute and convalescent COVID-19 samples took place in the United States, Italy and Spain. From T cells, B-cell-depleted T cells, or PBMCs came the material, which was cDNA or gDNA.

How the authors handled the data: Nucleated cell counts were estimated from reference gene primer amplification. Sequenced by immunoSEQ multiplex PCR; TCRdb stores in-frame clones only, minus some. That table gives V, J and clone size, and the DNA gave D and trimming. The sample has approximately 250,000 clones; roughly 88% are singletons. V lost 8 bases and J lost 4, with 17 bases in between. The CDR3 length is 14 residues. The V gene's germline CDR1 is SEHNR and CDR2 FQNEAQ (reference sequence). This receptor was identified in a man between 25 and 39 years old who had recovered from COVID-19. The sequencing sample was made of peripheral blood. The J gene is TRBJ1-1, the V gene TRBV7-9; D remains unclear. CDR3 bases: TGTGCCAGCTCCCTAGACTGGGTGAGCACTGAAGCTTTCTTT. Protein: CASSLDWVSTEAFF. Variable domain in full (rest from reference TRBV7-9 and TRBJ1-1): DTGVSQNPRHKITKRGQNVTFRCDPISEHNRLYWYRQTLGQGPEFLTYFQNEAQLEKSRLLSDRFSAERPKGSFSTLEIQRTEQGDSAMYLCASSLDWVSTEAFFGQGTRLTVV.